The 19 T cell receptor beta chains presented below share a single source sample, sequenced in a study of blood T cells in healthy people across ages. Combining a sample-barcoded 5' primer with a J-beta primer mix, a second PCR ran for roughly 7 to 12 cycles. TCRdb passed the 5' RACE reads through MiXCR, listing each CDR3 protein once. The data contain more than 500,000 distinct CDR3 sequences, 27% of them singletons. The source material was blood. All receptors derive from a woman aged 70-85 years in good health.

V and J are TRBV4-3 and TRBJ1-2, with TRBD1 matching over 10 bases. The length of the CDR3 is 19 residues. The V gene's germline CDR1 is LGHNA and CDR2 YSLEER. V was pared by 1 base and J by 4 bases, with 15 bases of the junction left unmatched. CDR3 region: CASSQGLRTGGNIGYGYTF. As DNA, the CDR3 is TGCGCCAGCAGCCAAGGATTACGGACAGGGGGTAATATTGGCTATGGCTACACCTTC.

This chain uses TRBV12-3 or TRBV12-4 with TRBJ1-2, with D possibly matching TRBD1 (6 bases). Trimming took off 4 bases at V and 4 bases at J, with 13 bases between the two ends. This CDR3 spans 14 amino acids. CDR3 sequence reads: CASSSQRTVYGYTF. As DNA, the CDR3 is TGTGCCAGCAGTTCCCAGCGGACAGTCTATGGCTACACCTTC.

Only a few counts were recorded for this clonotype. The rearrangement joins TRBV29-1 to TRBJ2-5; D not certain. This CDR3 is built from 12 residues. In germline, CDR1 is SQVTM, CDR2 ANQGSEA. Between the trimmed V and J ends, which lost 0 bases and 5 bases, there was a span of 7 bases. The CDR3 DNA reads TGCAGCGTTGAAGACGCTCAGGAGACCCAGTACTTC. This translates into CSVEDAQETQYF.

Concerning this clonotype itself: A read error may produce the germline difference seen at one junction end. CDR3 sequence reads: CSTSTSGGTNNEQFF. The CDR3 DNA follows: TGCAGTACTAGTACTAGCGGGGGGACCAACAATGAGCAGTTCTTC. This chain uses TRBV20-1 with TRBJ2-1; 12 bases align to TRBD2. The germline CDR1 and CDR2 sequences are DFQATT and SNEGSKA (reference sequence). This CDR3 spans 15 amino acids.

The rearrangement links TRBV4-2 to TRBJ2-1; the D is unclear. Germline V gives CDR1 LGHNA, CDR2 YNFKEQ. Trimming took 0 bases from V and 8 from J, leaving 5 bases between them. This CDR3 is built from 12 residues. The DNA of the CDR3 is TGTGCCAGCAGCCAAGACAAGGATGAGCAGTTCTTC. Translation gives CASSQDKDEQFF.

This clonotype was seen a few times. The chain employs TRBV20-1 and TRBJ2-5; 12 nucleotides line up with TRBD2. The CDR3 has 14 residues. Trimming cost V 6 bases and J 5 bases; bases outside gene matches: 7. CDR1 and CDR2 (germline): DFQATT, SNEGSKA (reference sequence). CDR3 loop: CSAAGLAGGETQYF. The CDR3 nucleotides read TGCAGTGCGGCGGGACTAGCGGGTGGGGAGACCCAGTACTTC.

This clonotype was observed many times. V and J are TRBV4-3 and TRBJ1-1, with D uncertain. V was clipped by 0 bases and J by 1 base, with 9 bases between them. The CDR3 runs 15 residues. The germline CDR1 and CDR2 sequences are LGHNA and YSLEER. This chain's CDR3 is CASSQDIVGNTEAFF. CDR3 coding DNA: TGCGCCAGCAGCCAAGACATAGTGGGGAACACTGAAGCTTTCTTT.

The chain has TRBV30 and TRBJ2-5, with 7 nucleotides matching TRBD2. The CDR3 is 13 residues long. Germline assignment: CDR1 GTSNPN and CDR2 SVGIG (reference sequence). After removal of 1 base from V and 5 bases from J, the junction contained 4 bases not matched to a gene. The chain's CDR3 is CAWSASGVETQYF. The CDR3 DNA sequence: TGTGCCTGGAGTGCGAGCGGGGTGGAGACCCAGTACTTC.

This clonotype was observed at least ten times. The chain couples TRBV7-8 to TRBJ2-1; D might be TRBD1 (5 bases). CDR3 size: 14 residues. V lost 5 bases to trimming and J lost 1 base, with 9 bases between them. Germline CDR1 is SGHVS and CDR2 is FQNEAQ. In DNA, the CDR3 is TGTGCCAGCAGCGGGGCTCTTTCCTACAATGAGCAGTTCTTC. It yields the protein CASSGALSYNEQFF. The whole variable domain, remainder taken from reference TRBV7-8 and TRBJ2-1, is GAGVSQSPRYKVAKRGQDVALRCDPISGHVSLFWYQQALGQGPEFLTYFQNEAQLDKSGLPSDRFFAERPEGSVSTLKIQRTQQEDSAVYLCASSGALSYNEQFFGPGTRLTVL.

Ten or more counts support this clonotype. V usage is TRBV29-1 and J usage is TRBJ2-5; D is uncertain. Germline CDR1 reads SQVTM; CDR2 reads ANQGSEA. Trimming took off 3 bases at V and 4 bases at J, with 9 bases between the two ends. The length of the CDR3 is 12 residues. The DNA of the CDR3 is TGCAGCGTTGACAATGGAGCAGAGACCCAGTACTTC. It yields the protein CSVDNGAETQYF.

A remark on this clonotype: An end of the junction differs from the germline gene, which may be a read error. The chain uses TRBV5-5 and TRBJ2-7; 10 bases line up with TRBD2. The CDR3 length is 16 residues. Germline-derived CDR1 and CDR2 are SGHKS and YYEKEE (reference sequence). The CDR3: CASSSQAGLAVHERYF. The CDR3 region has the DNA TGTGCCAGCAGCTCTCAAGCAGGACTAGCGGTCCACGAGCGGTACTTC.

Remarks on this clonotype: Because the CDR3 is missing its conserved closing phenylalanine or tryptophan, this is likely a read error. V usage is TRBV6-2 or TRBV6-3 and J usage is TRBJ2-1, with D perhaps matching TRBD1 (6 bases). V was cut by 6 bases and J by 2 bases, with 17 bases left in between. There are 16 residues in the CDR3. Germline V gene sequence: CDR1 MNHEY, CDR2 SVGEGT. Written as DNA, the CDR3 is TGTGCCAGCAGACCATCCGGGACACCCGCCTACAATGAGCAGTTCCTC. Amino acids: CASRPSGTPAYNEQFL.

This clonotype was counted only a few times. The CDR3 sequence is CASSGFYLSSSGANVLTF. CDR3 bases: TGTGCCAGCAGTGGATTTTACCTGTCGAGCTCTGGGGCCAACGTCCTGACTTTC. The chain links TRBV6-1 to TRBJ2-6; D remains ambiguous. CDR1 and CDR2 (germline): MNHNS, SASEGT. Trimming pared 4 bases from V and 0 bases from J, leaving 16 bases between. This CDR3 is built from 18 residues.

DNA of the CDR3: TGCGCCAGCAGCCCGGGACTCCCGGAAAAACTGTTTTTT. It yields the protein CASSPGLPEKLFF. The rearrangement links TRBV5-1 to TRBJ1-4; a possible D gene is TRBD1 (5 bases). From germline, CDR1 is SGHRS and CDR2 YFSETQ. The V end lost 4 bases, the J end lost 8 bases, and 12 bases lay between the germline ends. The length of the CDR3 is 13 residues.

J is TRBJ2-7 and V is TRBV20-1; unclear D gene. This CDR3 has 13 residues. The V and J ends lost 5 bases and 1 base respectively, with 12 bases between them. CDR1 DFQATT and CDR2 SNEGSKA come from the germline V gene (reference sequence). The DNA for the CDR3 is TGCAGTGCTGACCAGGCCGCGTCCTACGAGCAGTACTTC. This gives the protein CSADQAASYEQYF.

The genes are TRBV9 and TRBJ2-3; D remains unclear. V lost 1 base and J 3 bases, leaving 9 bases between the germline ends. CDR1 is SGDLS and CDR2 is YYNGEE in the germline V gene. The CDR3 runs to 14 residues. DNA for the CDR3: TGTGCCAGCAGCGTAATGGCGGAGACAGATACGCAGTATTTT. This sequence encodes CASSVMAETDTQYF.

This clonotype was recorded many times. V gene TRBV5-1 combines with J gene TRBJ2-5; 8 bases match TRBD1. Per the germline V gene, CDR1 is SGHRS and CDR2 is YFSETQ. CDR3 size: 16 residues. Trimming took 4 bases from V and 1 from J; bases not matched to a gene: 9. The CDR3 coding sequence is TGCGCCAGCAGCGCGGCGACAGGGGCCCTCCAAGAGACCCAGTACTTC. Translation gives CASSAATGALQETQYF.

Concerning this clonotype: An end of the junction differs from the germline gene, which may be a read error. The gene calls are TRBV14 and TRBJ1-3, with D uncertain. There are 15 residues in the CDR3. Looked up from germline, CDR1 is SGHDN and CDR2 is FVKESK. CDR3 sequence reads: CASSQDGGEGNTIYF. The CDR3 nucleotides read TGTGCCAGCAGCCAAGATGGCGGGGAGGGAAACACCATATACTTT.

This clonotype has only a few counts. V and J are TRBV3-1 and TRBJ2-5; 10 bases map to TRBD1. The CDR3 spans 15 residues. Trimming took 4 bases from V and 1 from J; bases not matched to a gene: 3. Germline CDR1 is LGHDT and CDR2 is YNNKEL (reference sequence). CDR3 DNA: TGTGCCAGCAGCCGCCGGGACAGGGGCCAAGAGACCCAGTACTTC. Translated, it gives CASSRRDRGQETQYF.